The next 31 T cell receptor beta chains were all read from a single sample in a study of T cell responses to AZD1222 COVID-19 vaccine. Clones were sequenced by immunoSEQ multiplex PCR, and TCRdb holds only the in-frame ones, with some missing. The table records around 79,000 clones, approximately 88% of them present only once. The sample consisted of peripheral blood, taken on day 0 of AZD1222 vaccination. These receptors all come from an adult in good health.

The chain couples TRBV4-2 to TRBJ2-1; TRBD2 is a possible D gene (5 bases). V lost 0 bases and J lost 10, with 19 bases in between. CDR3 length equals 16 residues. The germline V gene has CDR1 LGHNA and CDR2 YNFKEQ. This CDR3 reads CASSQDPGLAWEEQFF. CDR3 nucleotides: TGTGCCAGCAGCCAAGATCCGGGGTTGGCGTGGGAAGAGCAGTTCTTC.

V is TRBV16 and J is TRBJ2-2, with D possibly TRBD1 on 5 matching bases. The CDR3 covers 16 residues. CDR1 KGHSY and CDR2 FQNENV come from the germline V gene. V lost 1 base, J lost 3 bases, and 12 bases lay in between. In DNA form, the CDR3 reads TGTGCCAGCAGCCAATACGGCAGGGCGGACACCGGGGAGCTGTTTTTT. It translates to CASSQYGRADTGELFF.

This clone was counted a single time. The genes are TRBV2 and TRBJ1-1, with D possibly matching TRBD1 (5 bases). Germline loops: CDR1 SNHLY, CDR2 FYNNEI. The CDR3 has 12 residues. Trimming removed 8 bases from V and 4 bases from J, with 11 bases in between. The CDR3 nucleotides read TGTGCCAGCCGCCGGGGGAGCACTGAAGCTTTCTTT. This sequence encodes CASRRGSTEAFF.

The V and J genes are TRBV18 and TRBJ2-1; weak D call: TRBD2 (5 bases). The CDR3 loop spans 13 amino acids. The germline V gene encodes CDR1 KGHSH and CDR2 LQKENI. V lost 4 bases to trimming and J lost 5 bases, with 9 bases between them. In DNA form, the CDR3 reads TGTGCCAGCTCACTTATGCGGGACAATGAGCAGTTCTTC. As protein: CASSLMRDNEQFF.

The chain links TRBV24-1 to TRBJ2-5; 9 nucleotides match TRBD1. V lost 4 bases to trimming and J lost 5 bases; unmatched junction nucleotides: 10. Germline values: CDR1 KGHDR, CDR2 SFDVKD. CDR3 length equals 16 residues. Here the CDR3 DNA reads TGTGCCACCAGTGAATCAAGGGACAGGGCCCAGGAGACCCAGTACTTC. It encodes CATSESRDRAQETQYF.

V gene TRBV4-3 combines with J gene TRBJ2-3, with a possible D match to TRBD1 (6 bases). The CDR3 consists of 15 residues. V shed 3 bases and J shed 2 bases, with 12 bases lying between them. Germline V gene lookup returns CDR1 LGHNA and CDR2 YSLEER. CDR3 in DNA: TGCGCCAGCAGCCAGGCGGACAGCCACACAGATACGCAGTATTTT. It encodes CASSQADSHTDTQYF.

The chain recombines TRBV7-3 with TRBJ2-1, with a tentative D call TRBD1 (6 bases). Germline V gene sequence: CDR1 SGHTA, CDR2 FQGTGA. V was shortened by 3 bases and J by 1 base, with 7 bases between the two germline ends. The CDR3 runs to 14 residues. The CDR3 DNA follows: TGTGCCAGCAGCTTTGACAGGTCCTACAATGAGCAGTTCTTC. As protein: CASSFDRSYNEQFF.

The V gene is TRBV5-4, the J gene TRBJ2-3, with 8 bases matching TRBD1. Germline V gene lookup returns CDR1 SGHNT and CDR2 YYREEE (reference sequence). CDR3 size: 15 residues. The ends lost 2 bases at V and 1 base at J; junction bases unmatched: 3. The chain's CDR3 is CASSLPGQGTDTQYF. The CDR3 nucleotides are TGTGCCAGCAGCTTACCGGGACAGGGCACAGATACGCAGTATTTT.

The chain is built from TRBV3-1 (or the pseudogene TRBV3-2) and TRBJ1-2, with D maybe TRBD1 (6 bases). The CDR3 sequence is 11 residues long. Per germline, CDR1 LGHDT and CDR2 YNNKEL (reference sequence). Between the trimmed V and J ends, which lost 8 bases and 5 bases, there was a span of 9 bases. CDR3 bases: TGTGCCAGCCGTGGACAGTATGGCTACACCTTC. Its protein product is CASRGQYGYTF.

The chain carries TRBV2 and TRBJ2-5; D is undetermined. Germline V CDR1 and CDR2: SNHLY, FYNNEI. Between the trimmed V and J ends, which lost 5 bases and 1 base, there was a span of 2 bases. This CDR3 is 11 amino acids long. CDR3 DNA: TGTGCCAGCAGTTTCCAAGAGACCCAGTACTTC. It is translated as CASSFQETQYF.

This chain's CDR3 is CASSGVPNQPQHF. CDR3 coding DNA: TGTGCCAGCAGCGGGGTCCCTAATCAGCCCCAGCATTTT. The chain is built from TRBV7-6 and TRBJ1-5; D uncertain. V lost 5 bases and J lost 4, with 9 bases in between. This CDR3 comprises 13 residues. The germline gives CDR1 SGHVS, CDR2 FNYEAQ.

This clone was found a few times. The V and J genes are TRBV10-3 and TRBJ1-1; 8 bases agree with TRBD1. The germline V gene has CDR1 ENHRY and CDR2 SYGVKD. Losses at the gene ends were 6 bases for V and 4 bases for J; bases not matched to a gene: 10. This CDR3 has 15 residues. This chain's CDR3 is CAISRTTGGGTEAFF. The CDR3 coding sequence is TGTGCCATCAGCCGCACTACAGGGGGAGGCACTGAAGCTTTCTTT.

The CDR3 region has the DNA TGTGCCAGCAGCTCCGTGGGGGCCGAGCAGTTCTTC. It codes for CASSSVGAEQFF. The chain joins TRBV7-3 to TRBJ2-1; D possibly corresponds to TRBD1 (6 bases). Looked up from germline, CDR1 is SGHTA and CDR2 is FQGTGA. The CDR3 covers 12 residues. V lost 4 bases, J lost 10 bases, and 11 bases lay in between.

This chain uses TRBV28 with TRBJ1-5, with no clear D. Germline CDR1 is MDHEN and CDR2 is SYDVKM. Trimming took off 9 bases at V and 7 bases at J, with 10 bases between the two ends. The length of the CDR3 is 11 residues. CDR3 sequence reads: CASRIAQPQHF. As DNA, the CDR3 is TGTGCCAGTAGAATTGCCCAGCCCCAGCATTTT.

The chain has TRBV2 and TRBJ2-3; possibly TRBD2 for D (5 bases). V was shortened by 7 bases and J by 0 bases, with 11 bases between the two germline ends. The CDR3 consists of 14 residues. CDR1 is SNHLY and CDR2 is FYNNEI in the germline V gene. DNA for the CDR3: TGTGCCAGCAACAAACTAGGGAGCACAGATACGCAGTATTTT. This translates into CASNKLGSTDTQYF.

The V gene is TRBV15, the J gene TRBJ1-5, with a possible D match to TRBD1 (5 bases). Germline CDR1 reads LNHNV; CDR2 reads YYDKDF (reference sequence). V lost 3 bases to trimming and J lost 0 bases, with 18 bases between them. This CDR3 spans 18 amino acids. Here the CDR3 DNA reads TGTGCCACCAGCAGTGACCCGGACACTACGTATAGCAATCAGCCCCAGCATTTT. Protein product: CATSSDPDTTYSNQPQHF. The variable domain in full, completed from reference TRBV15 and TRBJ1-5, reads DAMVIQNPRYQVTQFGKPVTLSCSQTLNHNVMYWYQQKSSQAPKLLFHYYDKDFNNEADTPDNFQSRRPNTSFCFLDIRSPGLGDTAMYLCATSSDPDTTYSNQPQHFGDGTRLSIL.

The V and J genes are TRBV28 and TRBJ2-7; 8 bases are a match to TRBD2. J lost 5 bases, V lost 6 bases, and 12 bases had no gene match. The germline CDR1 and CDR2 sequences are MDHEN and SYDVKM. This CDR3 region has 15 residues. DNA of the CDR3: TGTGCCAGCAGCCTACCGGGCACGGGGGGGGACGAGCAGTACTTC. This encodes CASSLPGTGGDEQYF.

The DNA for the CDR3 is TGTGCCACCAGCAGAACCCATGACGAGCAGTACTTC. This encodes CATSRTHDEQYF. The chain couples TRBV15 to TRBJ2-7; D is undetermined. The CDR3 spans 12 residues. Per the germline V gene, CDR1 is LNHNV and CDR2 is YYDKDF (reference sequence). V gave up 2 bases and J gave up 5 bases, with 7 bases separating them. The variable domain in full, completed from reference TRBV15 and TRBJ2-7, reads DAMVIQNPRYQVTQFGKPVTLSCSQTLNHNVMYWYQQKSSQAPKLLFHYYDKDFNNEADTPDNFQSRRPNTSFCFLDIRSPGLGDTAMYLCATSRTHDEQYFGPGTRLTVT.

V gene TRBV5-1 combines with J gene TRBJ2-1; TRBD2 agrees at 9 bases. J lost 2 bases, V lost 2 bases, and 2 bases had no gene match. Germline CDR1 is SGHRS and CDR2 is YFSETQ. The CDR3 consists of 15 residues. In DNA form, the CDR3 reads TGCGCCAGCAGCTTATCTAGCGGGGCCTACAATGAGCAGTTCTTC. Its translation: CASSLSSGAYNEQFF.

This clone has only a few counts. The chain couples TRBV5-6 to TRBJ1-2; D is unresolved. The CDR3 totals 14 residues. Between the trimmed V and J ends, which lost 2 bases and 8 bases, there was a span of 16 bases. CDR1 is SGHDT, CDR2 YYEEEE, per germline. The CDR3 loop is CASSLTWRDRGYTF. CDR3 in DNA: TGTGCCAGCAGCTTAACCTGGAGAGATCGGGGCTACACCTTC.

This clone was seen only once. The chain uses TRBV28 and TRBJ1-1; D may be TRBD1 (5 bases). The CDR3 length is 13 residues. The germline V gene has CDR1 MDHEN and CDR2 SYDVKM. The germline V and J ends were trimmed by 10 bases and 0 bases, with 12 bases remaining between them. The CDR3 is CAIDRGMNTEAFF. CDR3 coding DNA: TGTGCCATCGACCGGGGGATGAACACTGAAGCTTTCTTT.

V and J are TRBV24-1 and TRBJ1-2; perhaps TRBD1 as D (6 bases). The V and J ends lost 9 bases and 4 bases respectively, with 17 bases between them. The CDR3 contains 14 residues. The germline V gene has CDR1 KGHDR and CDR2 SFDVKD. CDR3 loop: CATQNSGVGYGYTF. CDR3 nucleotide sequence: TGTGCCACCCAGAATTCAGGGGTTGGCTATGGCTACACCTTC.

The J gene is TRBJ2-5, the V gene TRBV6-6, with 8 bases matching TRBD1. Germline CDR1 reads MNHNY; CDR2 reads SVGAGI (reference sequence). This CDR3 contains 14 residues. The V and J ends lost 1 base and 5 bases, in that order; junction bases with no gene match: 3. The CDR3 sequence: CASSYWAGGETQYF. The CDR3 nucleotides are TGTGCCAGCAGTTACTGGGCAGGGGGCGAGACCCAGTACTTC.

The chain is built from TRBV5-1 and TRBJ1-1, with TRBD1 as a possible D gene (6 bases). The CDR3 consists of 13 residues. The ends were cut back, 5 bases at V and 3 bases at J, with 11 bases in the middle. Germline V lookup: CDR1 SGHRS, CDR2 YFSETQ. As DNA, the CDR3 is TGCGCCAGCAGTTGGGGGCTTGACACTGAAGCTTTCTTT. Translated: CASSWGLDTEAFF.

V is TRBV29-1 and J is TRBJ2-5; 13 bases fit TRBD2. CDR3 length equals 14 residues. Germline V gives CDR1 SQVTM, CDR2 ANQGSEA. Trimming cost V 6 bases and J 1 base; bases outside gene matches: 2. Here the CDR3 DNA reads TGCAGCGTGGGACTAGCGGGATCCCAAGAGACCCAGTACTTC. Translation: CSVGLAGSQETQYF.

The chain couples TRBV28 to TRBJ2-5; 8 bases line up with TRBD2. The V gene end was trimmed by 5 bases and the J gene end by 5 bases; junction bases not matched to a gene: 4. The V gene's germline CDR1 is MDHEN and CDR2 SYDVKM. The CDR3 loop spans 13 amino acids. The CDR3 here is CASSGLADETQYF. DNA of the CDR3: TGTGCCAGCAGTGGACTAGCAGATGAGACCCAGTACTTC. The full variable domain, its missing parts supplied by reference TRBV28 and TRBJ2-5, is DVKVTQSSRYLVKRTGEKVFLECVQDMDHENMFWYRQDPGLGLRLIYFSYDVKMKEKGDIPEGYSVSREKKERFSLILESASTNQTSMYLCASSGLADETQYFGPGTRLLVL.

V is TRBV27 and J is TRBJ2-3, with a tentative D call TRBD2 (7 bases). CDR3 size: 17 residues. In germline, CDR1 is MNHEY, CDR2 SMNVEV (reference sequence). The V gene lost 2 bases and the J gene lost 2 bases, with 17 bases spanning the gap. In nucleotides, the CDR3 is TGTGCCAGCAGTTTAGGCTCCAGGGGACTACTCACAGATACGCAGTATTTT. Translated: CASSLGSRGLLTDTQYF.

The chain joins TRBV28 to TRBJ2-6, with 8 nucleotides matching TRBD1. The germline CDR1 and CDR2 sequences are MDHEN and SYDVKM. The CDR3 length is 18 residues. V gave up 5 bases and J gave up 0 bases; unmatched junction bases: 9. CDR3 in DNA: TGTGCCAGCAGTCCCAGGACAGGGACCCACTCTGGGGCCAACGTCCTGACTTTC. Translated, it gives CASSPRTGTHSGANVLTF.

This clone was found once. The chain employs TRBV11-2 and TRBJ2-1; D is ambiguous. The CDR3 length is 16 residues. The V end lost 2 bases, the J end lost 1 base, and 12 bases lay between the germline ends. Germline loops: CDR1 SGHAT, CDR2 FQNNGV. CDR3 bases: TGTGCCAGCAGCTTAATGCCGGCCATTTCCTACAATGAGCAGTTCTTC. Its translation is CASSLMPAISYNEQFF.

In this sample, this clone turned up a few times. This sequence joins TRBV5-4 and TRBJ2-7, with TRBD1 identical over 7 bases. V shed 3 bases, J shed 6 bases, and the junction held 9 bases outside the gene matches. Germline CDR1 SGHNT, CDR2 YYREEE (reference sequence). The CDR3 length is 14 residues. The CDR3 coding sequence is TGTGCCAGCAGCTCCCCCGACAGGGCGGGCGAGCAGTACTTC. Protein product: CASSSPDRAGEQYF.

This rearrangement joins TRBV6-4 to TRBJ1-2, with TRBD1 matching over 8 bases. There are 14 residues in the CDR3. In germline, CDR1 is MRHNA, CDR2 SNTAGT. Trimming removed 4 bases from V and 1 base from J; junction bases left unmatched: 2. The CDR3 DNA reads TGTGCCAGCAGTGCAGGGGGCGGTAACTATGGCTACACCTTC. It encodes CASSAGGGNYGYTF.